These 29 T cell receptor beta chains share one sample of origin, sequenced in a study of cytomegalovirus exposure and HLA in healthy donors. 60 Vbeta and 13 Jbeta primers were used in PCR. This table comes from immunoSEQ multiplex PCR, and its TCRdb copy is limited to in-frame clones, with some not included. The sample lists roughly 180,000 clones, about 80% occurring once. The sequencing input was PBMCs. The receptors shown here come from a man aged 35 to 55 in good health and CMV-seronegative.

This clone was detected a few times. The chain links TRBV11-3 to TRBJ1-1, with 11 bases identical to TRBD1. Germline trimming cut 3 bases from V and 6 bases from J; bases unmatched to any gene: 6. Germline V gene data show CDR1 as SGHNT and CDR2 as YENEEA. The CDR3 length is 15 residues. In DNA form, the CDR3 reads TGTGCCAGCAGCTTTCGGACAGGGGGCGGCTCTGAAGCTTTCTTT. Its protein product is CASSFRTGGGSEAFF.

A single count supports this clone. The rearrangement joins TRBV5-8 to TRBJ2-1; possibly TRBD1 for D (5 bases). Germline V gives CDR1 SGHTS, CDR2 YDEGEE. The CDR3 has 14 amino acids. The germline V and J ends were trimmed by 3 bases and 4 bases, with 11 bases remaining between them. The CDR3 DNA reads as TGTGCCAGCAGCTCGGACATCAGTTACAATGAGCAGTTCTTC. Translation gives CASSSDISYNEQFF.

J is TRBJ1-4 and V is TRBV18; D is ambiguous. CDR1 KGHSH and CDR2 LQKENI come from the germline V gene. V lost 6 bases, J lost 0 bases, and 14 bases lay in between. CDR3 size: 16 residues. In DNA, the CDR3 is TGTGCCAGCTCCCCCACCCAGGTTGCAACTAATGAAAAACTGTTTTTT. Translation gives CASSPTQVATNEKLFF.

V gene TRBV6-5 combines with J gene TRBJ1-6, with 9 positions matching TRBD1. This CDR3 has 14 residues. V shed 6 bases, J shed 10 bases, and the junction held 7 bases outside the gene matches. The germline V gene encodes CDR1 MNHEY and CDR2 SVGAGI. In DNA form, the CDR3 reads TGTGCCAGCAGGCGGGACAGGGCGGAATCACCCCTCCACTTT. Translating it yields CASRRDRAESPLHF.

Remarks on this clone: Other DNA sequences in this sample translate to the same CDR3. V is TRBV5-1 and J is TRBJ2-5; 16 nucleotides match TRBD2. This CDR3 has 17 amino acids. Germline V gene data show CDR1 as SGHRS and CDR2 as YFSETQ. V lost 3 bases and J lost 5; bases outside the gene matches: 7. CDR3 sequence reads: CASSSGLAGGPWETQYF. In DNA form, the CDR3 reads TGCGCCAGCAGCTCGGGACTAGCGGGAGGGCCGTGGGAGACCCAGTACTTC.

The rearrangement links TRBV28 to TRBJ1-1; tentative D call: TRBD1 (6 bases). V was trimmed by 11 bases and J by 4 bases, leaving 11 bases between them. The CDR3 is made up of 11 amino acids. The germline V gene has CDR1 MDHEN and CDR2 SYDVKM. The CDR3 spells CALGRGTEAFF. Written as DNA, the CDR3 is TGTGCCCTAGGCAGGGGCACTGAAGCTTTCTTT.

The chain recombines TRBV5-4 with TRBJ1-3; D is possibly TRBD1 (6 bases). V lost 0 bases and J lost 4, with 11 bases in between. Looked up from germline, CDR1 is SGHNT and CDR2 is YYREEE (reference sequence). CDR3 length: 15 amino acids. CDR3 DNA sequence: TGTGCCAGCAGCTTGGACAGGGCGGTCGGAAACACCATATATTTT. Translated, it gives CASSLDRAVGNTIYF.

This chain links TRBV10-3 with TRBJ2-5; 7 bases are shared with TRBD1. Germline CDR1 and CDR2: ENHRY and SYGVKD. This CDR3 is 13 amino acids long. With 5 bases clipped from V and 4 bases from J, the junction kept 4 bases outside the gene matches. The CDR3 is CAISPGQRETQYF. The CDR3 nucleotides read TGTGCCATCAGTCCGGGACAGCGAGAGACCCAGTACTTC.

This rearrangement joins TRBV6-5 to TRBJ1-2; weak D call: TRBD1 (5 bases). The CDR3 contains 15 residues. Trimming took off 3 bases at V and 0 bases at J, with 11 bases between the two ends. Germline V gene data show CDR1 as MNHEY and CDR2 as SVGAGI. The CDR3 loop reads CASSYSGSANYGYTF. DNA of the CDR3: TGTGCCAGCAGTTATTCAGGGTCAGCTAACTATGGCTACACCTTC.

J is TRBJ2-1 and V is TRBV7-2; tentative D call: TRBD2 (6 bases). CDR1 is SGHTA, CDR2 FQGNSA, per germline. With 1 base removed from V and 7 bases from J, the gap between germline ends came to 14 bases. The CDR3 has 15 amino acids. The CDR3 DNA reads TGTGCCAGCAGCTTAGGAGGGACTCACCGGAATGAGCAGTTCTTC. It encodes CASSLGGTHRNEQFF.

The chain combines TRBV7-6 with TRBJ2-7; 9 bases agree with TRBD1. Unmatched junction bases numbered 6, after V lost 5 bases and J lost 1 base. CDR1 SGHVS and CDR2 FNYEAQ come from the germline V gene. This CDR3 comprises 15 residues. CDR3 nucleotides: TGTGCCAGCAGCCCGGGGGACAGGGCTTCCTACGAGCAGTACTTC. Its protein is CASSPGDRASYEQYF.

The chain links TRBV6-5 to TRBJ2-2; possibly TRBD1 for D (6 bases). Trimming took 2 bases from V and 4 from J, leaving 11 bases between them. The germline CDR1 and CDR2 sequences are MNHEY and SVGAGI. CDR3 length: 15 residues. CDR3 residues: CASSYEGVVTGELFF. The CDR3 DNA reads TGTGCCAGCAGTTACGAGGGGGTGGTCACCGGGGAGCTGTTTTTT.

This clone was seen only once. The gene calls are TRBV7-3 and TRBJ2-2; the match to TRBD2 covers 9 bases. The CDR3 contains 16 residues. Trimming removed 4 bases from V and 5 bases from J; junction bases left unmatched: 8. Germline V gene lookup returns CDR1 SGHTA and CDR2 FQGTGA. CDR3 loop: CASSSPSGTGTGELFF. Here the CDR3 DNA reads TGTGCCAGCAGCTCTCCTAGCGGGACGGGTACCGGGGAGCTGTTTTTT.

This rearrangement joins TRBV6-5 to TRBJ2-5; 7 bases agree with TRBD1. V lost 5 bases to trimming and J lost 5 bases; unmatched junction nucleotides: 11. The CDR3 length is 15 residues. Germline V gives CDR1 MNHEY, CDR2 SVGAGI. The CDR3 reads CASSPSPRGRETQYF. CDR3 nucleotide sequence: TGTGCCAGCAGTCCCTCCCCGAGGGGGCGGGAGACCCAGTACTTC.

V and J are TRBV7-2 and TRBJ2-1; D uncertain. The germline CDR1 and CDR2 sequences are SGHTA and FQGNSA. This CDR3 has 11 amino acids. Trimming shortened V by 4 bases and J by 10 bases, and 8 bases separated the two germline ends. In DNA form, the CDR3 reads TGTGCCAGCAGCTACGAGCTGGAGCAGTTCTTC. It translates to CASSYELEQFF.

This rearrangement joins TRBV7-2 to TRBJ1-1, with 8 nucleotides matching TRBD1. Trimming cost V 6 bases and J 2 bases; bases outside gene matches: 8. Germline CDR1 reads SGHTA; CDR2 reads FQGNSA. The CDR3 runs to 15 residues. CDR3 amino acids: CASRPHRGVNTEAFF. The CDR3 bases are TGTGCCAGCAGGCCACACAGGGGGGTAAACACTGAAGCTTTCTTT.

The CDR3 loop reads CASSQEASGGADTQYF. The CDR3 DNA is TGCGCCAGCAGCCAAGAGGCTAGCGGGGGTGCGGATACGCAGTATTTT. The rearrangement links TRBV4-3 to TRBJ2-3, with TRBD2 matching over 10 bases. Germline V gives CDR1 LGHNA, CDR2 YSLEER. This CDR3 region has 16 residues. V gave up 0 bases and J gave up 6 bases; unmatched junction bases: 6.

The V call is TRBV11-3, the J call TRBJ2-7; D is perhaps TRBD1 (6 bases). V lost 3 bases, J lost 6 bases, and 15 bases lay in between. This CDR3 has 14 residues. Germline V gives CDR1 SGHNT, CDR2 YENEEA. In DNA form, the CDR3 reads TGTGCCAGCAGCTTCGGTAGAGGGGGTGGCGAGCAGTACTTC. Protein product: CASSFGRGGGEQYF.

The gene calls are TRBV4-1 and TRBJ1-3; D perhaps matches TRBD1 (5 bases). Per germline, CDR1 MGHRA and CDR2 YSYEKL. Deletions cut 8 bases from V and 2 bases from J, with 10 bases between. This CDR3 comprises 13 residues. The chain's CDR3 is CASARGTGNTIYF. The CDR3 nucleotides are TGCGCCAGCGCACGGGGGACTGGAAACACCATATATTTT.

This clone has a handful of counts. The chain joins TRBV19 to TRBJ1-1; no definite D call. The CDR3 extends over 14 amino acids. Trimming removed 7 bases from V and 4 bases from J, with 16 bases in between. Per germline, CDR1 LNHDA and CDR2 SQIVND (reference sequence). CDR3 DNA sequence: TGTGCCAGTATCCCCGTTTCCCCAGTCACTGAAGCTTTCTTT. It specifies CASIPVSPVTEAFF.

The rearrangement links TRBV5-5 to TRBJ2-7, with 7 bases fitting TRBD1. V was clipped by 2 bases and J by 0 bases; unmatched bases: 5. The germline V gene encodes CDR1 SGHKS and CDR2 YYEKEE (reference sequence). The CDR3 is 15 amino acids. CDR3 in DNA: TGTGCCAGCAGCTTAGGGACAGATGCCTCCTACGAGCAGTACTTC. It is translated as CASSLGTDASYEQYF.

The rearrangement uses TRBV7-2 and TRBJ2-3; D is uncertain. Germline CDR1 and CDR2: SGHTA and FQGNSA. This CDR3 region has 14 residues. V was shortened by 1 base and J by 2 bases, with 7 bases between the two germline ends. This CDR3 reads CASSLDALTDTQYF. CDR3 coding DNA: TGTGCCAGCAGCTTAGATGCGCTCACAGATACGCAGTATTTT.

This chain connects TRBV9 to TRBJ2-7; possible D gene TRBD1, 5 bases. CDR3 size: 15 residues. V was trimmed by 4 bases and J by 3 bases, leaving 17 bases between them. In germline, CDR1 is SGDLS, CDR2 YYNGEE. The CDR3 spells CASSFQGSGRYEQYF. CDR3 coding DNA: TGTGCCAGCAGCTTCCAGGGATCGGGCCGCTACGAGCAGTACTTC. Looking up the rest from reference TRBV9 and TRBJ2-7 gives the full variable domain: DSGVTQTPKHLITATGQRVTLRCSPRSGDLSVYWYQQSLDQGLQFLIQYYNGEERAKGNILERFSAQQFPDLHSELNLSSLELGDSALYFCASSFQGSGRYEQYFGPGTRLTVT.

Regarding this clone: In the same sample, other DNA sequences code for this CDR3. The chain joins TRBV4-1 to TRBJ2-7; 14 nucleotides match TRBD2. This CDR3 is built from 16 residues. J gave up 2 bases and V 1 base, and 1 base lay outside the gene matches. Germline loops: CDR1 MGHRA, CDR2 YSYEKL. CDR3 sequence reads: CASSQGLAGGAYEQYF. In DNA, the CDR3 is TGCGCCAGCAGCCAAGGACTAGCGGGAGGGGCCTACGAGCAGTACTTC.

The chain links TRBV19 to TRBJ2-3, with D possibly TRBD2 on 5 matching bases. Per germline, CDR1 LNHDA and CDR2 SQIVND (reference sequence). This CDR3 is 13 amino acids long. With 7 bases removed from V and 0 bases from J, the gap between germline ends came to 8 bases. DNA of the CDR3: TGTGCCAGTATGACGGGGAGCACAGATACGCAGTATTTT. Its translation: CASMTGSTDTQYF.

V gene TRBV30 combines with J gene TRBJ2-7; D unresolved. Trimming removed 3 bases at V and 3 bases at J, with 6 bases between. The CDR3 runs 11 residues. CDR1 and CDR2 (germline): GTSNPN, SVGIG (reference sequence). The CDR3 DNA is TGTGCCTGGAGCCTCGGCTACGAGCAGTACTTC. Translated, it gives CAWSLGYEQYF. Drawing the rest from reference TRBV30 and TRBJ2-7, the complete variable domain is SQTIHQWPATLVQPVGSPLSLECTVEGTSNPNLYWYRQAAGRGLQLLFYSVGIGQISSEVPQNLSASRPQDRQFILSSKKLLLSDSGFYLCAWSLGYEQYFGPGTRLTVT.

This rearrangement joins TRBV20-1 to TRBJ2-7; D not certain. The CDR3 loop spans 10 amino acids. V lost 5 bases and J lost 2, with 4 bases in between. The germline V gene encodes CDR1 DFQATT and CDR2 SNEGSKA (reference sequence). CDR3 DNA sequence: TGCAGTGCTGGGCCCTACGAGCAGTACTTC. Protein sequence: CSAGPYEQYF.

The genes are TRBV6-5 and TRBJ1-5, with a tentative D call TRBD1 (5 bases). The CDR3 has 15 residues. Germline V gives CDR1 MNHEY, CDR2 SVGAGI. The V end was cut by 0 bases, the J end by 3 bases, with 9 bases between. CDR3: CASSYSAGNNQPQHF. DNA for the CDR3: TGTGCCAGCAGTTACTCGGCAGGGAACAATCAGCCCCAGCATTTT.

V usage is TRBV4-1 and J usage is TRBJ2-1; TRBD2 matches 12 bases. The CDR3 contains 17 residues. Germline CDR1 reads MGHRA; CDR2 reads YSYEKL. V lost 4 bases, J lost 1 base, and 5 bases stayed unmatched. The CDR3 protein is CASSRRLAGDSYNEQFF. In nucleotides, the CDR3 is TGCGCCAGCAGCCGCCGACTAGCGGGGGATTCCTACAATGAGCAGTTCTTC.